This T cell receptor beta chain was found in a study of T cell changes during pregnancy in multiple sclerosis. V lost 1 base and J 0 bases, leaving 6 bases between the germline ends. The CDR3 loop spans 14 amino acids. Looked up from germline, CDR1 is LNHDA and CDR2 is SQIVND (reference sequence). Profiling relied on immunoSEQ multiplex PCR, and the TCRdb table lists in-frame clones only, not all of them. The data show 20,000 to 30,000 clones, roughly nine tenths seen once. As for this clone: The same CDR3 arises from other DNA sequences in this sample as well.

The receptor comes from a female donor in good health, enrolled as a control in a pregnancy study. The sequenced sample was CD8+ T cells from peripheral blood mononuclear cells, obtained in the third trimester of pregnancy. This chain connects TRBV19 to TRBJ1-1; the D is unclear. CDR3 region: CASSIGQMNTEAFF. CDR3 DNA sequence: TGTGCCAGTAGTATAGGACAAATGAACACTGAAGCTTTCTTT.